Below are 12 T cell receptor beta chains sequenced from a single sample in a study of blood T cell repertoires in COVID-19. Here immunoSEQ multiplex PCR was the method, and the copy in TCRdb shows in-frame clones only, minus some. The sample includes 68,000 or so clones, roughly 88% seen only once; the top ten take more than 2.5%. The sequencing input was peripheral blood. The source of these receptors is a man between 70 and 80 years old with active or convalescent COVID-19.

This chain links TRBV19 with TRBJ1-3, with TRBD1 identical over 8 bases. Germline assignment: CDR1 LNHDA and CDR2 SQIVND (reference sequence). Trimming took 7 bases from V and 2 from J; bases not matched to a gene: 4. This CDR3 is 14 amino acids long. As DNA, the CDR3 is TGTGCCAGTACCCCGGGACAGGCTGGAAACACCATATATTTT. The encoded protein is CASTPGQAGNTIYF.

The CDR3 DNA follows: TGCGCCAGCAGCTTGGATCCGGGAGGTAGCACCGGGGAGCTGTTTTTT. It translates to CASSLDPGGSTGELFF. V and J are TRBV5-1 and TRBJ2-2, with 7 bases fitting TRBD2. Germline CDR1 reads SGHRS; CDR2 reads YFSETQ. Losses at the gene ends were 0 bases for V and 4 bases for J; bases not matched to a gene: 6. The CDR3 sequence is 16 residues long. Full variable domain (rest looked up from reference TRBV5-1 and TRBJ2-2): KAGVTQTPRYLIKTRGQQVTLSCSPISGHRSVSWYQQTPGQGLQFLFEYFSETQRNKGNFPGRFSGRQFSNSRSEMNVSTLELGDSALYLCASSLDPGGSTGELFFGEGSRLTVL.

The CDR3 nucleotides are TGTGCCAGCAGTTACCGGGGGTTTGAAGAAAAACTGTTTTTT. Residues: CASSYRGFEEKLFF. The V call is TRBV6-5, the J call TRBJ1-4; weak D call: TRBD1 (5 bases). Germline loops: CDR1 MNHEY, CDR2 SVGAGI. Deletions cut 2 bases from V and 8 bases from J, with 12 bases between. This CDR3 has 14 residues.

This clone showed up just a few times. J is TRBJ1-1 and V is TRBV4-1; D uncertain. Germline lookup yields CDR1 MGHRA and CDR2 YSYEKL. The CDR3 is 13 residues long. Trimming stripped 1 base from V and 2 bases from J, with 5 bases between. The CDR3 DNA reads TGCGCCAGCAGCCAAGCGGTAAACACTGAAGCTTTCTTT. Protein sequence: CASSQAVNTEAFF.

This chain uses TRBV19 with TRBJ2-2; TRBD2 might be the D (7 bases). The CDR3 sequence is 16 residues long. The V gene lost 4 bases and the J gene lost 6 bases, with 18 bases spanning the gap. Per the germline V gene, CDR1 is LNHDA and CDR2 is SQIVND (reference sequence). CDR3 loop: CASSTSGGAKAGELFF. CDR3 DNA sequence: TGTGCCAGTAGTACCTCGGGGGGCGCAAAGGCCGGGGAGCTGTTTTTT.

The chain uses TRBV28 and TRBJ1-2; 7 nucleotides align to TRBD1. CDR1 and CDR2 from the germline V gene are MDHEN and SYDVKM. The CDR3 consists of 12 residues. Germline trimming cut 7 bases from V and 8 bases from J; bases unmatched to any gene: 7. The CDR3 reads CASTRQGGGYTF. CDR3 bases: TGTGCCAGCACCAGACAGGGTGGCGGCTACACCTTC.

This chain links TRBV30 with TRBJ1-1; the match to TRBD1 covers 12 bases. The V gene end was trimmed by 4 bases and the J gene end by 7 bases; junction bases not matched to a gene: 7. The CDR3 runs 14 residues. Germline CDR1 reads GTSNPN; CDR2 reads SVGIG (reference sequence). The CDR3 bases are TGTGCCTGGACCCGGGACAGGGGGCCTGTTGAAGCTTTCTTT. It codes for CAWTRDRGPVEAFF.

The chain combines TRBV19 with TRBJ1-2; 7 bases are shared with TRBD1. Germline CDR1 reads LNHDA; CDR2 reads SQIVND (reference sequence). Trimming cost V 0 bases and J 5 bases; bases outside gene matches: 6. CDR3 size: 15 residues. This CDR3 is CASSIDGQAFYGYTF. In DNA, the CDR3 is TGTGCCAGTAGTATAGACGGACAGGCATTTTATGGCTACACCTTC.

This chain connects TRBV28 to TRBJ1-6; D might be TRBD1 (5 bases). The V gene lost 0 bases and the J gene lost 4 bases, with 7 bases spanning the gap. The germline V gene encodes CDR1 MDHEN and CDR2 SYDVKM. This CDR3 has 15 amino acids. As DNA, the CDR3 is TGTGCCAGCAGTTTATGGGCAGGGTATAATTCACCCCTCCACTTT. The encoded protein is CASSLWAGYNSPLHF.

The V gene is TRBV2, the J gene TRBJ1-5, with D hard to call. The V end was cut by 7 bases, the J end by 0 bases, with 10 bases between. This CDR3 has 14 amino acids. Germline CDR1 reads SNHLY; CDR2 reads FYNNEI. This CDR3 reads CASKKQISNQPQHF. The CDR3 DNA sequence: TGTGCCAGCAAGAAACAGATTAGCAATCAGCCCCAGCATTTT. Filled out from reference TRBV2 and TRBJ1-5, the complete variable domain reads EPEVTQTPSHQVTQMGQEVILRCVPISNHLYFYWYRQILGQKVEFLVSFYNNEISEKSEIFDDQFSVERPDGSNFTLKIRSTKLEDSAMYFCASKKQISNQPQHFGDGTRLSIL.

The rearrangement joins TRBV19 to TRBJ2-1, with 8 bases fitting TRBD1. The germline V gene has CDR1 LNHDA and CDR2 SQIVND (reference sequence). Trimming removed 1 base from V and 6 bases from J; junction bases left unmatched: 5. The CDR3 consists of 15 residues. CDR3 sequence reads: CASSIAPGGFNEQFF. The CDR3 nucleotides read TGTGCCAGTAGTATAGCCCCAGGGGGCTTCAATGAGCAGTTCTTC.

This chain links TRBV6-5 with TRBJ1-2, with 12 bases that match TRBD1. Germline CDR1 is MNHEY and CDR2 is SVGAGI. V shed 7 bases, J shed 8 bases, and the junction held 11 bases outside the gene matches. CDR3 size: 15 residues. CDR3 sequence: CASTPGTGGEGGYTF. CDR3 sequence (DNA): TGTGCCAGCACCCCTGGGACAGGGGGCGAGGGGGGCTACACCTTC.